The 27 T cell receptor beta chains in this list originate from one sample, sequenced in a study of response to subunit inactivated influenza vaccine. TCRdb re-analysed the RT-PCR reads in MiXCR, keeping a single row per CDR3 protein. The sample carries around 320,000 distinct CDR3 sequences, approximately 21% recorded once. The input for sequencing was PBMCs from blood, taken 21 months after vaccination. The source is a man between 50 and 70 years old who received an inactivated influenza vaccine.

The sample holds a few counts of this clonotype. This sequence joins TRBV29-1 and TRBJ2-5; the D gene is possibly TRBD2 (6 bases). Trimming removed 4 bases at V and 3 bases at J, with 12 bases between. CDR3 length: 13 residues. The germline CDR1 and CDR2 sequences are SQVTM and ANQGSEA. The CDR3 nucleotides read TGCAGCGTTGCGGGGAGGAATAAAGAGACCCAGTACTTC. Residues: CSVAGRNKETQYF.

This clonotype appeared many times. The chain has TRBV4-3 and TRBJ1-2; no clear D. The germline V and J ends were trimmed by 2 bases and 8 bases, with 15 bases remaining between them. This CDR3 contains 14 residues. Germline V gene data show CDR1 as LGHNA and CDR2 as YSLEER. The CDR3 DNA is TGCGCCAGCAGCCAACTGATCGGTCCTGGGGGCTACACCTTC. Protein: CASSQLIGPGGYTF.

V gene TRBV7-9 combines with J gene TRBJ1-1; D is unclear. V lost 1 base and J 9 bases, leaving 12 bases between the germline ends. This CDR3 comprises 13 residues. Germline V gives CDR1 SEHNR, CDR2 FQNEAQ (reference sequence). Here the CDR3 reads CASSLGSGPKAFF. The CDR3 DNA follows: TGTGCCAGCAGCTTAGGGTCTGGACCCAAAGCTTTCTTT.

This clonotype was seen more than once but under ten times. The CDR3 protein is CASSYSRTVAKNIQYF. In DNA form, the CDR3 reads TGTGCCAGCAGTTACTCGAGGACCGTAGCCAAAAACATTCAGTACTTC. The J gene is TRBJ2-4, the V gene TRBV6-2 or TRBV6-3; D ambiguous. Trimming took 0 bases from V and 0 from J, leaving 9 bases between them. The CDR3 runs 16 residues. CDR1 and CDR2 from the germline V gene are MNHEY and SVGEGT.

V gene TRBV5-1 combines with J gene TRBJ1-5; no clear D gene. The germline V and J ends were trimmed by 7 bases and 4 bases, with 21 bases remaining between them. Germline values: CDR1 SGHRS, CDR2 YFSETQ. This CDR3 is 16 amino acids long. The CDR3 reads CASLRLFGGGNQPQHF. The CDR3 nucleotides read TGCGCCAGCCTCCGGTTATTCGGAGGAGGAAATCAGCCCCAGCATTTT.

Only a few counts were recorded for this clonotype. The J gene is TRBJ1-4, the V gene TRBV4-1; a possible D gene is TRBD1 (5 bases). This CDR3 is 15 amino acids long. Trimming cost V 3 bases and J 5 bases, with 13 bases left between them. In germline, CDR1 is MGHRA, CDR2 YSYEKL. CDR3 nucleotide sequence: TGCGCCAGCAGCCACCCCTGGGGCCAAAATGAAAAACTGTTTTTT. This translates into CASSHPWGQNEKLFF.

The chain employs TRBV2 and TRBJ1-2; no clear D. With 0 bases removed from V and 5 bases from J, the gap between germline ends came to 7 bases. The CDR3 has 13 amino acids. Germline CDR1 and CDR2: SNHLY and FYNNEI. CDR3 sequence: CASSEAPGYGYTF. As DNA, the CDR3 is TGTGCCAGCAGTGAAGCGCCTGGTTATGGCTACACCTTC.

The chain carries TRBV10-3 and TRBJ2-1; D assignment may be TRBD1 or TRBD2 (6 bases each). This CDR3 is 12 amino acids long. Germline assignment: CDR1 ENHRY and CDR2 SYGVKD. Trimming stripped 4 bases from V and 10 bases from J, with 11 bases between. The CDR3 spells CAISGSGAEQFF. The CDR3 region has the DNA TGTGCCATCAGTGGGTCGGGGGCGGAGCAGTTCTTC.

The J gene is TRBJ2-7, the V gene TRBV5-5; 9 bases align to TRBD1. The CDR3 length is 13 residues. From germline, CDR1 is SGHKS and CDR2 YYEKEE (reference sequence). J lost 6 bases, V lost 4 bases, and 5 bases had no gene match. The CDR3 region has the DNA TGTGCCAGCAGCCTAGGGACAGGGACCGAGCAGTACTTC. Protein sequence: CASSLGTGTEQYF.

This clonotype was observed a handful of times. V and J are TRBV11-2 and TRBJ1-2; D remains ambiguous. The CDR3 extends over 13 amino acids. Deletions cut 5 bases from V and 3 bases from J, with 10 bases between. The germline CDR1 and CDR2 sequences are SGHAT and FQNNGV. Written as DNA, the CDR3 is TGTGCCAGCAGCGCGGACGGATACTATGGCTACACCTTC. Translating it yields CASSADGYYGYTF.

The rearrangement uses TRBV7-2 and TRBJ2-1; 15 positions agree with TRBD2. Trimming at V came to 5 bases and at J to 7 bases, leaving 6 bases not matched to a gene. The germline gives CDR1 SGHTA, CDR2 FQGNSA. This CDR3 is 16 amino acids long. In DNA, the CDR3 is TGTGCCAGCAGCACAGGACTAGCGGGAGGGCGGAATGAGCAGTTCTTC. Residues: CASSTGLAGGRNEQFF.

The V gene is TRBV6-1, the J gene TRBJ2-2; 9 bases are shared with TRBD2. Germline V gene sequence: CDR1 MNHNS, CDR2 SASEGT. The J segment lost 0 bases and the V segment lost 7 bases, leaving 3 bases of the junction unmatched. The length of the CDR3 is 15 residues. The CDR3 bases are TGTGCCAGCACAGTAGCGGGAGCGAACACCGGGGAGCTGTTTTTT. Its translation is CASTVAGANTGELFF.

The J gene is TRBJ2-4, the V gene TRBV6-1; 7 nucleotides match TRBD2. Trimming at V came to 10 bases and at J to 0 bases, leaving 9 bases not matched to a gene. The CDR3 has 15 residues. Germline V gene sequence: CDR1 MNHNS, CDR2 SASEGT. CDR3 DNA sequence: TGTGCCACGAAGCGGGATTCGATAGCCAAAAACATTCAGTACTTC. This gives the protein CATKRDSIAKNIQYF.

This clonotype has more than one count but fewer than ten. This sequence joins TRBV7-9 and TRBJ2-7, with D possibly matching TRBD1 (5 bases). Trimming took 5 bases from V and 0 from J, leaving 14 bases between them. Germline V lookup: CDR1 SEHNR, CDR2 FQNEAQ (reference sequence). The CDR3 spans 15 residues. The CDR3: CASSNQGYPSYEQYF. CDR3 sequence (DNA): TGTGCCAGCAGCAATCAGGGTTACCCCTCCTACGAGCAGTACTTC.

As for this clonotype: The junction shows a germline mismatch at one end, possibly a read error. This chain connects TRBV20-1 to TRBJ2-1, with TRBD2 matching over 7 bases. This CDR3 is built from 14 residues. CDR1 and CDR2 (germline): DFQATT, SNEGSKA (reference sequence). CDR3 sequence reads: CSAISGSSHNEQFF. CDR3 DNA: TGCAGTGCTATTAGCGGGTCCTCCCACAATGAGCAGTTCTTC.

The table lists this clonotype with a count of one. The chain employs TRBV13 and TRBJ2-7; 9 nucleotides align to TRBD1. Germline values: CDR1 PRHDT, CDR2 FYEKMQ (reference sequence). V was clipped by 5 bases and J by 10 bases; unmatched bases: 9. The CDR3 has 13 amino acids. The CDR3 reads CASSTTGTGIQYF. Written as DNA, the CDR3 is TGTGCCAGCAGCACAACCGGGACAGGGATACAGTACTTC.

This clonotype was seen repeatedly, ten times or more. The CDR3 is CASSQDWVTGGSGYTF. The CDR3, as DNA: TGTGCCAGCAGCCAAGATTGGGTGACAGGGGGCTCTGGCTACACCTTC. The chain combines TRBV4-2 with TRBJ1-2, with 10 bases fitting TRBD1. The germline V gene encodes CDR1 LGHNA and CDR2 YNFKEQ. The ends lost 0 bases at V and 7 bases at J; junction bases unmatched: 8. The CDR3 is 16 residues long.

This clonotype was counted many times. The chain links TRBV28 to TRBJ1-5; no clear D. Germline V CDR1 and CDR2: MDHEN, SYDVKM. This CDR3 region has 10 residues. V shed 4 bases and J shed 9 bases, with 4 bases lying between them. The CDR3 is CASSYGPQHF. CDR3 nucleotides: TGTGCCAGCAGTTATGGGCCCCAGCATTTT.

Here the CDR3 reads CASSLPGLRNTEAFF. CDR3 DNA: TGTGCCAGCAGCCTGCCGGGACTGAGGAACACTGAAGCTTTCTTT. V gene TRBV7-6 combines with J gene TRBJ1-1; TRBD1 might be the D (5 bases). Deletions cut 5 bases from V and 1 base from J, with 14 bases between. Germline V CDR1 and CDR2: SGHVS, FNYEAQ. The CDR3 has 15 amino acids.

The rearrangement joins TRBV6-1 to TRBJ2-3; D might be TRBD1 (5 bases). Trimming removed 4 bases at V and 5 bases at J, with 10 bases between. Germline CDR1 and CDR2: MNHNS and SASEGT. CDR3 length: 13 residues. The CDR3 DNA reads TGTGCCAGCAGTGCCCCAGGGATAGATACGCAGTATTTT. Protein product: CASSAPGIDTQYF.

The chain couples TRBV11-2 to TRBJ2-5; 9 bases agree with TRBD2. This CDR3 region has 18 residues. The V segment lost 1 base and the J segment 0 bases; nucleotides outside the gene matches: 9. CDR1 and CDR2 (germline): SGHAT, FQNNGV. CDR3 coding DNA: TGTGCCAGCAGCTTAGTTGGGGGAATAGCGGGGGACCAAGAGACCCAGTACTTC. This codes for CASSLVGGIAGDQETQYF.

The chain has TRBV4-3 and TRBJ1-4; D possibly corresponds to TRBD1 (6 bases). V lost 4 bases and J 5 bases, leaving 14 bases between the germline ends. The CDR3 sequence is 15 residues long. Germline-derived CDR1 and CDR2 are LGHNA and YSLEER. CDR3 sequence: CASSRQTGINEKLFF. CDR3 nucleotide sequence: TGCGCCAGCAGCCGACAGACAGGAATAAATGAAAAACTGTTTTTT.

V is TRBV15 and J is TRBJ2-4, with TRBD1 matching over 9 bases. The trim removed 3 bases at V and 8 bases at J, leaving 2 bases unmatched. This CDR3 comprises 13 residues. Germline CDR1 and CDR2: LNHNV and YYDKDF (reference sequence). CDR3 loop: CATSSRQGDIQYF. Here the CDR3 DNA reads TGTGCCACCAGCAGCAGACAGGGGGACATTCAGTACTTC.

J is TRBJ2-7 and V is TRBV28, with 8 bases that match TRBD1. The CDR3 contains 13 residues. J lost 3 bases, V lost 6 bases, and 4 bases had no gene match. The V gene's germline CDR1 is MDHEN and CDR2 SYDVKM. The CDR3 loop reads CASRATGDYEQYF. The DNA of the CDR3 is TGTGCCAGCAGGGCGACAGGGGACTACGAGCAGTACTTC.

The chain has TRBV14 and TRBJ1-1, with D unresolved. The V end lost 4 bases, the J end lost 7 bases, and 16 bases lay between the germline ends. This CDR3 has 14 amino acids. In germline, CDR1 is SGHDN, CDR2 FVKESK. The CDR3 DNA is TGTGCCAGCAGCCGACTGAACCAGCGCCATGAAGCTTTCTTT. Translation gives CASSRLNQRHEAFF.

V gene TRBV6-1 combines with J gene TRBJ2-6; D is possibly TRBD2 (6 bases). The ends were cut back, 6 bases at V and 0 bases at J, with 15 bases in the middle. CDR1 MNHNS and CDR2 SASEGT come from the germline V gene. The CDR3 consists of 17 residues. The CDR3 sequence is CASRDPGLGSGANVLTF. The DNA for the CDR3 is TGTGCCAGCAGGGACCCGGGACTCGGCTCTGGGGCCAACGTCCTGACTTTC.

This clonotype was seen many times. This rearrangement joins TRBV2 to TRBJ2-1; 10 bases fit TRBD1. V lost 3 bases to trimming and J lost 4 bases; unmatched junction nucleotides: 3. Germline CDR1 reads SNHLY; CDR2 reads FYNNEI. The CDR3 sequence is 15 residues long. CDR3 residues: CASSERGQGYNEQFF. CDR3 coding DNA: TGTGCCAGCAGTGAGAGGGGACAGGGGTACAATGAGCAGTTCTTC.